This T cell receptor (beta chain) was profiled in a study of blood T cells in healthy people across ages. General study findings and limits: Long-lived donors had more naive CD4+ cells and higher diversity than aged donors. Per million T cells, TCR beta diversity dropped roughly linearly as age increased.

A second about 6 to 11 cycle PCR used barcoded and J-beta primers. Via MiXCR, TCRdb re-called the 5' RACE reads, giving one row per CDR3 protein. The repertoire has roughly 800,000 distinct CDR3 sequences, about 53% of them found once; the top ten carry about 38%. Points on this clonotype: Antigen: not known.

The sequenced sample was blood. The sequence derives from an older man in good health.

The CDR3 loop reads CASSQALSGAYNEQFF. Here the CDR3 DNA reads TGTGCCAGCAGCCAAGCCCTTAGTGGTGCCTACAATGAGCAGTTCTTC. The genes are TRBV4-2 and TRBJ2-1; D is unclear. The CDR3 spans 16 residues. Trimming pared 1 base from V and 2 bases from J, leaving 12 bases between. The germline gives CDR1 LGHNA, CDR2 YNFKEQ.